This note documents a single T cell receptor (beta chain) sequence. The antigen is undetermined. Assay used: immunoSEQ multiplex PCR; TCRdb lists only in-frame clones, some missing. The table lists about 40,000 clones, approximately 70% of them singletons. The sample originates from a study of PD-1 blockade in classical Hodgkin lymphoma. Study outcomes and limitations: No one has yet defined what causes the repertoire differences, which may be disease activity or prior therapy. CD4+ TCR diversity rose significantly by C4D1, and CD8+ TCR diversity did not.

All patients relapsed after autologous stem cell transplantation, and brentuximab vedotin exposure varied. CDR1 is MNHNS, CDR2 SASEGT, per germline. V lost 5 bases to trimming and J lost 7 bases, with 12 bases between them. This CDR3 spans 13 amino acids. This sequence was found in a human donor with classical Hodgkin lymphoma. V and J are TRBV6-1 and TRBJ1-5; maybe TRBD1 (6 bases). The source was peripheral blood mononuclear cells (PBMCs), collected before the second cycle of nivolumab. This CDR3 is CASSLYRVQPQHF. CDR3 sequence (DNA): TGTGCCAGCAGTTTATACAGGGTGCAGCCCCAGCATTTT.